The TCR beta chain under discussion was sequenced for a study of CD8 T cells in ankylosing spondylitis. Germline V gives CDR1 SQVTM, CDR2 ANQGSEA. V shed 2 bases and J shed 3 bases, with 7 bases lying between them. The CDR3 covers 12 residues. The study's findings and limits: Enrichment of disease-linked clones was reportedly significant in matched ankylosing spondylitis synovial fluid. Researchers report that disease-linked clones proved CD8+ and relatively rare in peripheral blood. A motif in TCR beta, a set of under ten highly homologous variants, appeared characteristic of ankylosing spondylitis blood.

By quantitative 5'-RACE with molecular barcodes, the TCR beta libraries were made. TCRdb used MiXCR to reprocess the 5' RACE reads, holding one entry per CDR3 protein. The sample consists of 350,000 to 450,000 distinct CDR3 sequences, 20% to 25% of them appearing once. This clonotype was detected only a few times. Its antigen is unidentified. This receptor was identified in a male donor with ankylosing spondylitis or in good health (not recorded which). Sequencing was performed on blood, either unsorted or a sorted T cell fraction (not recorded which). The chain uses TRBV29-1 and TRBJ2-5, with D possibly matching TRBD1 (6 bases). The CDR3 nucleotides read TGCAGCGTTGAACCAGGGGAAGAGACCCAGTACTTC. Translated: CSVEPGEETQYF.